Presented here are 22 T cell receptor beta chains from one specimen sequenced in a study of T cells after posttransplantation cyclophosphamide. A marrow graft followed busulfan-fludarabine conditioning, with cyclophosphamide on days +3 and +4. The repertoire was sequenced with immunoSEQ multiplex PCR; TCRdb's copy has only in-frame clones and lacks some. The sample shows about 2,700 clones, none of them appearing just once. Source: PBMCs, taken after allogeneic stem cell transplant with posttransplant cyclophosphamide. The receptor source for this set is a male patient in his sixties who received an allogeneic stem cell transplant from a related donor and was CMV-positive. Some T cells may be provided by the graft donor.

V gene TRBV7-2 combines with J gene TRBJ2-5; TRBD1 is a possible D gene (6 bases). This CDR3 comprises 18 residues. Germline V gene sequence: CDR1 SGHTA, CDR2 FQGNSA. V lost 1 base and J 1 base, leaving 19 bases between the germline ends. The CDR3 nucleotides are TGTGCCAGCAGCTTAGACCCCTCAGGGGTTGCGGGCCAAGAGACCCAGTACTTC. Protein: CASSLDPSGVAGQETQYF.

This clone has at least ten counts. V and J are TRBV29-1 and TRBJ1-2; D is uncertain. This CDR3 is 15 amino acids long. V shed 1 base and J shed 2 bases, with 14 bases lying between them. CDR1 is SQVTM and CDR2 is ANQGSEA in the germline V gene. This CDR3 reads CSVEGSEQRNYGYTF. Written as DNA, the CDR3 is TGCAGCGTTGAAGGGTCGGAACAGCGGAACTATGGCTACACCTTC.

This clone was seen ten or more times. The chain uses TRBV28 and TRBJ2-7; no reliable D call. CDR1 is MDHEN and CDR2 is SYDVKM in the germline V gene. V dropped 7 bases and J dropped 5 bases, with 15 bases sitting between them. The CDR3 is made up of 13 amino acids. The CDR3 reads CASKPHLGNEQYF. The CDR3 nucleotides read TGTGCCAGCAAACCGCATCTAGGCAACGAGCAGTACTTC.

This clone was recorded many times. V and J are TRBV11-3 and TRBJ2-5, with a weak D call TRBD1 (5 bases). Germline V gene lookup returns CDR1 SGHNT and CDR2 YENEEA. Trimming shortened V by 7 bases and J by 2 bases, and 14 bases separated the two germline ends. This CDR3 spans 14 amino acids. The CDR3 spells CASNPRAGQETQYF. CDR3 bases: TGTGCCAGCAACCCCAGGGCAGGGCAAGAGACCCAGTACTTC.

Ten or more counts support this clone. The CDR3 loop reads CASSLGTGGGDTQYF. For the CDR3, the DNA is TGTGCCAGCAGTTTAGGGACAGGGGGCGGAGATACGCAGTATTTT. J is TRBJ2-3 and V is TRBV27, with 12 nucleotides matching TRBD1. CDR1 MNHEY and CDR2 SMNVEV come from the germline V gene (reference sequence). The CDR3 totals 15 residues. J was trimmed by 5 bases and V by 2 bases; bases with no gene match: 2.

By sample fraction, this clone is medium-sized. This chain joins TRBV7-2 and TRBJ1-1; no definite D call. Germline V gene sequence: CDR1 SGHTA, CDR2 FQGNSA. The CDR3 covers 15 residues. Deletions cut 3 bases from V and 1 base from J, with 12 bases between. CDR3 sequence reads: CASSLVARQNTEAFF. The CDR3 DNA follows: TGTGCCAGCAGCTTGGTTGCGAGACAGAACACTGAAGCTTTCTTT.

There are many counts of this clone. V usage is TRBV30 and J usage is TRBJ1-4; D is uncertain. This CDR3 spans 15 amino acids. Trimming removed 4 bases from V and 0 bases from J, with 12 bases in between. Germline values: CDR1 GTSNPN, CDR2 SVGIG (reference sequence). The CDR3 nucleotides read TGTGCCTGGAACCCAGGCGTTGCAACTAATGAAAAACTGTTTTTT. Its translation is CAWNPGVATNEKLFF.

This clone counts as medium-sized. V gene TRBV19 combines with J gene TRBJ1-5; the D gene is possibly TRBD1 (5 bases). CDR3 length equals 15 residues. The germline gives CDR1 LNHDA, CDR2 SQIVND (reference sequence). The V and J ends lost 3 bases and 3 bases respectively, with 12 bases between them. CDR3 sequence (DNA): TGTGCCAGTAGTATCAGCCAGGGCTTCAATCAGCCCCAGCATTTT. Translation gives CASSISQGFNQPQHF.

This clone was seen many times. CDR3 amino acids: CASSPYLVGEQYF. CDR3 sequence (DNA): TGTGCCAGCAGCCCTTACCTAGTGGGCGAGCAGTACTTC. The chain carries TRBV14 and TRBJ2-7, with D unresolved. Looked up from germline, CDR1 is SGHDN and CDR2 is FVKESK. Trimming stripped 4 bases from V and 6 bases from J, with 13 bases between. The CDR3 sequence is 13 residues long.

At least ten counts were recorded for this clone. The V gene is TRBV5-8, the J gene TRBJ1-5; 7 bases line up with TRBD1. Germline assignment: CDR1 SGHTS and CDR2 YDEGEE. The CDR3 runs 15 residues. The V and J ends lost 4 bases and 10 bases, in that order; junction bases with no gene match: 14. The CDR3 protein is CASSPRDRDSRPQHF. The CDR3 nucleotides read TGTGCCAGCAGCCCGAGAGACAGGGACTCACGCCCCCAGCATTTT.

This clone has at least ten counts. The rearrangement uses TRBV30 and TRBJ1-1; D perhaps matches TRBD1 (5 bases). This CDR3 has 11 amino acids. V was cut by 3 bases and J by 4 bases, with 6 bases left in between. Germline CDR1 GTSNPN, CDR2 SVGIG (reference sequence). The CDR3 DNA reads TGTGCCTGGAGGGGGCGCACTGAAGCTTTCTTT. It translates to CAWRGRTEAFF.

This clone showed up many times. The chain uses TRBV29-1 and TRBJ2-3; TRBD2 aligns across 12 bases. The CDR3 length is 14 residues. Germline assignment: CDR1 SQVTM and CDR2 ANQGSEA. V gave up 6 bases and J gave up 4 bases; unmatched junction bases: 5. The CDR3 loop is CSVGLAGRPDTQYF. The CDR3 DNA follows: TGCAGCGTCGGACTAGCGGGGAGACCAGATACGCAGTATTTT.

This clone ranks as medium-sized. The chain combines TRBV19 with TRBJ2-3, with D possibly TRBD2 on 5 matching bases. CDR3 length equals 16 residues. Germline assignment: CDR1 LNHDA and CDR2 SQIVND (reference sequence). V was trimmed by 2 bases and J by 2 bases, leaving 14 bases between them. CDR3 region: CASSIRPLVSTDTQYF. The DNA of the CDR3 is TGTGCCAGTAGTATAAGGCCACTAGTTTCCACAGATACGCAGTATTTT.

This clone was counted ten times or more. This rearrangement joins TRBV7-3 to TRBJ2-3, with D perhaps matching TRBD2 (7 bases). In germline, CDR1 is SGHTA, CDR2 FQGTGA. V lost 1 base to trimming and J lost 2 bases, with 13 bases between them. The CDR3 is 16 residues long. The CDR3 region has the DNA TGTGCCAGCAGCTTAAGGGGGGGGGCCCCCACAGATACGCAGTATTTT. Amino acids: CASSLRGGAPTDTQYF.

Ten or more counts support this clone. The chain employs TRBV18 and TRBJ2-3; the match to TRBD2 covers 12 bases. V lost 5 bases and J lost 3; bases outside the gene matches: 6. The CDR3 runs 16 residues. Germline CDR1 KGHSH, CDR2 LQKENI. CDR3 residues: CASSTRLAGDTDTQYF. The DNA of the CDR3 is TGTGCCAGCTCAACTAGACTAGCGGGAGATACAGATACGCAGTATTTT.

By frequency in the sample, this clone is large. This chain uses TRBV19 with TRBJ2-1; 11 nucleotides match TRBD2. Germline V gene lookup returns CDR1 LNHDA and CDR2 SQIVND (reference sequence). The V segment lost 6 bases and the J segment 2 bases; nucleotides outside the gene matches: 3. CDR3 length: 15 residues. DNA of the CDR3: TGTGCCAGTAGAATGACTAGCGGGACCTACAATGAGCAGTTCTTC. It yields the protein CASRMTSGTYNEQFF.

This clone is medium-sized in the sample. The chain has TRBV6-5 and TRBJ1-1, with 9 bases identical to TRBD1. This CDR3 comprises 13 residues. With 6 bases clipped from V and 4 bases from J, the junction kept 3 bases outside the gene matches. CDR1 is MNHEY, CDR2 SVGAGI, per germline. CDR3 protein: CASRGTGFTEAFF. The CDR3 DNA reads as TGTGCCAGCAGGGGGACAGGGTTCACTGAAGCTTTCTTT.

This clone is classed as medium-sized. This chain links TRBV2 with TRBJ2-5, with D perhaps TRBD2 (5 bases). V dropped 4 bases and J dropped 5 bases, with 14 bases sitting between them. Per germline, CDR1 SNHLY and CDR2 FYNNEI. The CDR3 is 14 residues long. In DNA, the CDR3 is TGTGCCAGCAGTGCCCGGACTCCAAGGGAGACCCAGTACTTC. Its translation is CASSARTPRETQYF.

This clone appeared many times. This chain connects TRBV7-7 to TRBJ1-4; perhaps TRBD1 as D (5 bases). The germline gives CDR1 SSHAT, CDR2 FNYEAQ (reference sequence). V lost 1 base to trimming and J lost 12 bases, with 18 bases between them. The length of the CDR3 is 15 residues. Here the CDR3 DNA reads TGTGCCAGCAGCTTAGAAAGTAACGGGCAGGGTCAACTGTTTTTT. The encoded protein is CASSLESNGQGQLFF.

In its sample, this clone was seen many times. V gene TRBV21-1 combines with J gene TRBJ2-1; the table's D call of TRBD2 was not tested on the DNA. TRBV21-1 is assigned pseudogene status. CDR3 length: 18 amino acids. CDR3 DNA sequence: TGTGCCAGCAGCAAAGTTCTAGCGGGAGGCTGTTCTTCCAATGAGCAGTTCTTC. Amino acid sequence: CASSKVLAGGCSSNEQFF.

The sample holds many counts of this clone. DNA of the CDR3: TGTGCCTGGAGTGTGAAGGGGTACCCTAATGAAAAACTGTTTTTT. This gives the protein CAWSVKGYPNEKLFF. The chain recombines TRBV30 with TRBJ1-4; D is perhaps TRBD1 (5 bases). Germline V lookup: CDR1 GTSNPN, CDR2 SVGIG (reference sequence). Trimming left V 0 bases short and J 3 bases short, with 11 bases between. CDR3 length: 15 residues.

This clone is deemed medium-sized. This rearrangement joins TRBV19 to TRBJ2-3; 8 bases match TRBD1. Germline CDR1 and CDR2: LNHDA and SQIVND (reference sequence). Trimming at V came to 6 bases and at J to 4 bases, leaving 6 bases not matched to a gene. The length of the CDR3 is 14 residues. CDR3 in amino acids: CASSLTGVPDTQYF. The CDR3, as DNA: TGTGCCAGTAGCCTGACAGGGGTGCCAGATACGCAGTATTTT.